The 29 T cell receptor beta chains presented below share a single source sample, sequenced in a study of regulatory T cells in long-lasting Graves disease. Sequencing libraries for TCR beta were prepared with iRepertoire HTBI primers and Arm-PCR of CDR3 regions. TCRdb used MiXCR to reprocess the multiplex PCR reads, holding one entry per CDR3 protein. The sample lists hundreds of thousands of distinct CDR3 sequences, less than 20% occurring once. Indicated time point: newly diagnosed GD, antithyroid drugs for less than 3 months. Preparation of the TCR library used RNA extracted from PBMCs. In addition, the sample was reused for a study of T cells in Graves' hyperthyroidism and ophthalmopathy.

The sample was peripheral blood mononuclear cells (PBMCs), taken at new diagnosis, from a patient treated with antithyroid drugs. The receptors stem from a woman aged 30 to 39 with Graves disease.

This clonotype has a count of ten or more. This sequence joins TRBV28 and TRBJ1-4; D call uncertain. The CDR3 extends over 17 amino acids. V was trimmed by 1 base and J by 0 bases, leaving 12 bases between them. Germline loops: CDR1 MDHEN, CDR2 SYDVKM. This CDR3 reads CASSLSQSTATNEKLFF. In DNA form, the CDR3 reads TGTGCCAGCAGTTTATCACAATCCACTGCAACTAATGAAAAACTGTTTTTT.

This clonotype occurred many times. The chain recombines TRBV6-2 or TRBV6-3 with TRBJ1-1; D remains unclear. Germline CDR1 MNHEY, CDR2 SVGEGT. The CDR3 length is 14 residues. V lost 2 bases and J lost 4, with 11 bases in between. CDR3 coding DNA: TGTGCCAGCAGTTACCGTGGAGCGGGCACTGAAGCTTTCTTT. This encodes CASSYRGAGTEAFF.

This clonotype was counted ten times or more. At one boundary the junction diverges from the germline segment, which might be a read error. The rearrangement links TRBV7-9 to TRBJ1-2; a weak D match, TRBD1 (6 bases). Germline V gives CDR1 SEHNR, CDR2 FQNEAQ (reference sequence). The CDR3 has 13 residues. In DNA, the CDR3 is TGTGCCAGCAGCCCTTCCCTCGGACAGCCCGGGTCCTTC. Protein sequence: CASSPSLGQPGSF.

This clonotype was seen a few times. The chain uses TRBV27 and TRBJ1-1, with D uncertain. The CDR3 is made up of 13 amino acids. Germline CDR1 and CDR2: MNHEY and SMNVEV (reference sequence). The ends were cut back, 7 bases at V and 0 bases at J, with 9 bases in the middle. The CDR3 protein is CASTGDVNTEAFF. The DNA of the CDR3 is TGTGCCAGCACAGGCGATGTGAACACTGAAGCTTTCTTT.

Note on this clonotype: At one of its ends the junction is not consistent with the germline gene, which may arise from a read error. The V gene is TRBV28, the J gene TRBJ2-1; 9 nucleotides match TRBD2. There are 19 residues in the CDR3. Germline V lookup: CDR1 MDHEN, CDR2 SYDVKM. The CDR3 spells CASSLSTLAGRGGYNEQFF. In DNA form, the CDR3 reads TGTGCCAGCAGCTTATCGACCCTAGCGGGGAGAGGTGGATACAATGAGCAGTTCTTC.

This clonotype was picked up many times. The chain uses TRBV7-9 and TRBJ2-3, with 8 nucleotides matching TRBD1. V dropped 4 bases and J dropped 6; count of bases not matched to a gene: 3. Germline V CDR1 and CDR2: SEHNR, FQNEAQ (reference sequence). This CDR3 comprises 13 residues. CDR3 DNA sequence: TGTGCCAGCAGCTCAAGACAGGGGGATACGCAGTATTTT. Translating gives CASSSRQGDTQYF. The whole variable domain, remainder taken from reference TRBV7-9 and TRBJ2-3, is DTGVSQNPRHKITKRGQNVTFRCDPISEHNRLYWYRQTLGQGPEFLTYFQNEAQLEKSRLLSDRFSAERPKGSFSTLEIQRTEQGDSAMYLCASSSRQGDTQYFGPGTRLTVL.

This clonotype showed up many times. The CDR3 loop reads CSPLSGLGETQYF. CDR3 nucleotide sequence: TGCTCCCCCCTCTCCGGGTTGGGGGAGACCCAGTACTTC. The rearrangement joins TRBV20-1 to TRBJ2-5, with D hard to call. CDR3 length: 13 residues. The germline V gene has CDR1 DFQATT and CDR2 SNEGSKA (reference sequence).

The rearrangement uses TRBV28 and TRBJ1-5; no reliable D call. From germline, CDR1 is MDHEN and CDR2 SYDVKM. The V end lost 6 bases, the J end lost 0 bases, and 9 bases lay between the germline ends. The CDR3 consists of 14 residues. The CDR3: CASRGLYSNQPQHF. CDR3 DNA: TGTGCCAGCAGGGGCCTCTATAGCAATCAGCCCCAGCATTTT.

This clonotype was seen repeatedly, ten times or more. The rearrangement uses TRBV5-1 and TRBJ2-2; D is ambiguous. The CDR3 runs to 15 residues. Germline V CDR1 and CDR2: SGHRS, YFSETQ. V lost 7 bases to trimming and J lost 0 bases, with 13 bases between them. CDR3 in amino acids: CASSHSSPNTGELFF. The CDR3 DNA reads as TGCGCCAGCTCCCACTCTAGTCCGAACACCGGGGAGCTGTTTTTT.

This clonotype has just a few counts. DNA of the CDR3: TGCGCCAGCAGACCACAGGGGTACAATGAGCAGTTCTTC. This codes for CASRPQGYNEQFF. This chain links TRBV5-1 with TRBJ2-1; 7 bases map to TRBD1. Germline CDR1 SGHRS, CDR2 YFSETQ. Trimming removed 5 bases from V and 4 bases from J; junction bases left unmatched: 3. The CDR3 spans 13 residues.

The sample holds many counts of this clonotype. The CDR3 reads CASSHGQPQETQYF. CDR3 coding DNA: TGTGCCAGCAGCCATGGTCAGCCCCAAGAGACCCAGTACTTC. The genes are TRBV28 and TRBJ2-5; no firm D call. Germline V CDR1 and CDR2: MDHEN, SYDVKM. CDR3 length: 14 amino acids. The V end lost 6 bases, the J end lost 1 base, and 12 bases lay between the germline ends.

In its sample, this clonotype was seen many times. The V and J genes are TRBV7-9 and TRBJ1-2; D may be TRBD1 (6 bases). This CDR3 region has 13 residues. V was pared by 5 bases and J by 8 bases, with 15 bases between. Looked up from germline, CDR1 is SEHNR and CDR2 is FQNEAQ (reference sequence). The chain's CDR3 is CASSVWTVGGYTF. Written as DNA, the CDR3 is TGTGCCAGCAGCGTATGGACAGTTGGCGGCTACACCTTC.

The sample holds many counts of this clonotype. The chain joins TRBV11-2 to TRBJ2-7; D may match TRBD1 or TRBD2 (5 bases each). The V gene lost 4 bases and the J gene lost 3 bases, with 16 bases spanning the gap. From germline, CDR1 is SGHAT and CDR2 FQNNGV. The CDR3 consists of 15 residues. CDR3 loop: CASSSFGGVGYEQYF. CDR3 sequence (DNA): TGTGCCAGCAGCTCTTTTGGGGGAGTGGGCTACGAGCAGTACTTC.

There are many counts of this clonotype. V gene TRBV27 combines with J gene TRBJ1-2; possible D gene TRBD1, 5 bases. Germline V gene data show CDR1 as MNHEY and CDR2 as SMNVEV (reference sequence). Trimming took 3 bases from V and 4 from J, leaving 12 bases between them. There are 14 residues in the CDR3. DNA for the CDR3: TGTGCCAGCAGTTTGAGGGGCCCCAGCTATGGCTACACCTTC. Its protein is CASSLRGPSYGYTF.

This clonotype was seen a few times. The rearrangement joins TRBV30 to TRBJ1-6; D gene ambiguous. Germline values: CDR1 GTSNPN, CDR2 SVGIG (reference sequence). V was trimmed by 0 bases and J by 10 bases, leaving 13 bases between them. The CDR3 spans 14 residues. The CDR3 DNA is TGTGCCTGGAGTGTTCCCGTAGAAGGCTCACCCCTCCACTTT. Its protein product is CAWSVPVEGSPLHF. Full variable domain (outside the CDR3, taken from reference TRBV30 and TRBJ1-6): SQTIHQWPATLVQPVGSPLSLECTVEGTSNPNLYWYRQAAGRGLQLLFYSVGIGQISSEVPQNLSASRPQDRQFILSSKKLLLSDSGFYLCAWSVPVEGSPLHFGNGTRLTVT.

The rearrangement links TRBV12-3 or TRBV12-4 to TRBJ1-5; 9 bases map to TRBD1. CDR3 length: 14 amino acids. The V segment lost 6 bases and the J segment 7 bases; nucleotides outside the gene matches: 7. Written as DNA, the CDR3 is TGTGCCAGCAGAGCCGGGACAGGGCTCCAGCCCCAGCATTTT. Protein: CASRAGTGLQPQHF.

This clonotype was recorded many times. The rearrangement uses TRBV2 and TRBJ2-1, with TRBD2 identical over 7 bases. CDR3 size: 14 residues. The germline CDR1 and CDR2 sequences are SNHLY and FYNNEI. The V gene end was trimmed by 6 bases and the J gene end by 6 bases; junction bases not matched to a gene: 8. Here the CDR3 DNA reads TGTGCCAGCAGAGCCGGACTAGTCGGCAATGAGCAGTTCTTC. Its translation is CASRAGLVGNEQFF.

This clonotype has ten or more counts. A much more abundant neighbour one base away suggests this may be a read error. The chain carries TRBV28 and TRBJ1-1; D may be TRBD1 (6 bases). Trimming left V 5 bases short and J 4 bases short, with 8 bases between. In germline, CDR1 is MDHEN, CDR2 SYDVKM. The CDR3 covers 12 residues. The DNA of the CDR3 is TGTGCCAGCAGTACAGGGAGCACTGAAGCTTTCTTT. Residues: CASSTGSTEAFF.

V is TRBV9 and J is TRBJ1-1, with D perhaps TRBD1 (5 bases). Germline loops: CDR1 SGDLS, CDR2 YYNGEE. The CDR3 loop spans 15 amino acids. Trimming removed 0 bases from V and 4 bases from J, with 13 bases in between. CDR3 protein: CASSVGVAGLTEAFF. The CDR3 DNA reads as TGTGCCAGCAGCGTAGGGGTGGCAGGGCTCACTGAAGCTTTCTTT.

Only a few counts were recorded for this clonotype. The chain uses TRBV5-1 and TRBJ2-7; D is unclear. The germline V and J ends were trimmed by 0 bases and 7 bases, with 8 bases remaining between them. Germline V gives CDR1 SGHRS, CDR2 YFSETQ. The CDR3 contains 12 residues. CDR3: CASSLDGMEQYF. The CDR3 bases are TGCGCCAGCAGCTTGGATGGAATGGAGCAGTACTTC.

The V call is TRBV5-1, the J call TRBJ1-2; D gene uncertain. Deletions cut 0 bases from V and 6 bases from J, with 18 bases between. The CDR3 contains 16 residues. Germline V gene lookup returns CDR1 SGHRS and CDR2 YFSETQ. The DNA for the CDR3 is TGCGCCAGCAGCTTGGCTTCCCACGACGGCGGTGATGGCTACACCTTC. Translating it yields CASSLASHDGGDGYTF.

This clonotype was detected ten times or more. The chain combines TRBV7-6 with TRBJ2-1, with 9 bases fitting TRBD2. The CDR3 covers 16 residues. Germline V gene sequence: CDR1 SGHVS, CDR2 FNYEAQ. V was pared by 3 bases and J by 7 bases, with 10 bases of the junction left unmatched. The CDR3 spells CASSFRGRAVGNEQFF. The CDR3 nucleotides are TGTGCCAGCAGCTTTCGCGGGAGGGCGGTGGGGAATGAGCAGTTCTTC.

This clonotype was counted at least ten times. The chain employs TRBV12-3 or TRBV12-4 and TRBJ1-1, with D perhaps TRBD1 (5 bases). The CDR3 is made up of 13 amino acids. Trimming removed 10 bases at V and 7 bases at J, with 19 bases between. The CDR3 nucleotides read TGTGCCATCTTTGCCGGGACGTCACGTGAAGCTTTCTTT. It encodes CAIFAGTSREAFF.

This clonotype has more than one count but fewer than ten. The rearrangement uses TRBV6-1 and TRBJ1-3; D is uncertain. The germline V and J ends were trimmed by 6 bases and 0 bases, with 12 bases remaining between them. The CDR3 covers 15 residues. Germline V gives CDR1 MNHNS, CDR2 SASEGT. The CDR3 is CASSSGRISGNTIYF. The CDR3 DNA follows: TGTGCCAGCAGCAGCGGACGGATCTCTGGAAACACCATATATTTT.

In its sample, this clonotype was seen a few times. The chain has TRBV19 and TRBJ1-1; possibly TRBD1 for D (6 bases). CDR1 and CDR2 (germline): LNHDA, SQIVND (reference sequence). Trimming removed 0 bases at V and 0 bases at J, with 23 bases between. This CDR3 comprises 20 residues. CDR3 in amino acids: CASSIDSVDRPGEMNTEAFF. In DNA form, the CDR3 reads TGTGCCAGTAGTATAGATTCAGTTGATCGGCCAGGGGAAATGAACACTGAAGCTTTCTTT.

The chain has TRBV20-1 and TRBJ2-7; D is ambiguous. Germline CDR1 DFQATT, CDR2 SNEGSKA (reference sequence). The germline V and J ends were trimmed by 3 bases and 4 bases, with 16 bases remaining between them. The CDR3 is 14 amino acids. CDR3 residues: CSASVRRGRYEQYF. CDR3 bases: TGCAGTGCTAGCGTCCGTCGAGGTCGGTACGAGCAGTACTTC.

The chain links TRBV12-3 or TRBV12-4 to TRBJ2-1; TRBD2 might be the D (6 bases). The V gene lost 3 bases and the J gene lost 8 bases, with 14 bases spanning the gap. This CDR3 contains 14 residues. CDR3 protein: CASSFRRGPHEQFF. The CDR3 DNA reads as TGTGCCAGCAGTTTTAGGAGGGGACCCCATGAGCAGTTCTTC.

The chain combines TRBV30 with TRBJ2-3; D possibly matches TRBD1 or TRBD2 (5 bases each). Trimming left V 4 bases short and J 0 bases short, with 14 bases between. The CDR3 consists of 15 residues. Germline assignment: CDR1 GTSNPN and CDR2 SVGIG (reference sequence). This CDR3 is CAWIPRGVSTDTQYF. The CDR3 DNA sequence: TGTGCCTGGATACCGAGAGGGGTGAGCACAGATACGCAGTATTTT.

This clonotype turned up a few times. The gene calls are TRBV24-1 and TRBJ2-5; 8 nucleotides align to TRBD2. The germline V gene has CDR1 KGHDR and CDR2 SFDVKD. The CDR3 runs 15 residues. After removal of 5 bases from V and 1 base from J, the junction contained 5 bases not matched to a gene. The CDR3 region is CATSALAGLQETQYF. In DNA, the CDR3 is TGTGCCACCAGTGCGCTAGCGGGTCTCCAAGAGACCCAGTACTTC.